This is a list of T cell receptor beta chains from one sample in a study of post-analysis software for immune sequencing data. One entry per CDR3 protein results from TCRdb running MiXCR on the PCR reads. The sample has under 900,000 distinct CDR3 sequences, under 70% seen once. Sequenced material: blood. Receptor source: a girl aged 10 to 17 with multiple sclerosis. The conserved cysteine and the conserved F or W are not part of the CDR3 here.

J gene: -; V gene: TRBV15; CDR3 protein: ATSRASGQGNEQY
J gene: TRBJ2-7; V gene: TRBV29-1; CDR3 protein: SVRTGISAYEQY
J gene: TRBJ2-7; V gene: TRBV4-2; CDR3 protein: ASSQKGTTSYEQY
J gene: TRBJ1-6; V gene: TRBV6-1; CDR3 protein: ASSITPVVAGSSYNSPLH
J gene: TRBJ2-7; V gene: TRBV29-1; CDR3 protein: SARLLSYEQY
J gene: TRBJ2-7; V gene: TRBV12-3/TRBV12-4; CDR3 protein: ASSNFPGLPGQGAFSYEQY
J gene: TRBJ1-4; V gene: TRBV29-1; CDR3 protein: SVEDAGRGRGKLF
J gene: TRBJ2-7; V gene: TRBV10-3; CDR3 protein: AISESRASGGGEQY
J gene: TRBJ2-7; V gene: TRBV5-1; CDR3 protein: ASQSGLAGLSSYEQY
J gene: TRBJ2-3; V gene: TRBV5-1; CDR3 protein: ASRSSRTHATGTDTQY
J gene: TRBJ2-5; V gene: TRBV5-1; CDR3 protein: ASSLGFGRVRGGETQY
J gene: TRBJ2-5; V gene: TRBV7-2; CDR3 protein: ASSLGAGAQTQY
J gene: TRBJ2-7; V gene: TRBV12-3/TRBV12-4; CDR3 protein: ASSPSGKRSYEQY
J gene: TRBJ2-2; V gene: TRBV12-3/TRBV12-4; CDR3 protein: ASSIDTGELF
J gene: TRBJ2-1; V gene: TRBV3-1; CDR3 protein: ASSPLTSGVGNEQF